This T cell receptor beta chain was obtained from a study of T cells in Graves' hyperthyroidism and ophthalmopathy. Amplification of TCR beta CDR3 regions used RNA as the template. A set of HTBI primers served as the primers for a first-round RT-PCR of the TCR CDR3. TCRdb analysed the multiplex PCR reads with MiXCR anew, one entry per CDR3 protein. The sample shows some 600,000 distinct CDR3 sequences, just over 45% of them seen only once. The CDR3 totals 15 residues. Trimming left V 8 bases short and J 2 bases short, with 18 bases between. Looked up from germline, CDR1 is MNHNS and CDR2 is SASEGT. Investigators excluded patients with uncontrolled infection, other autoimmune disease, pregnancy or lactation.

The sequence was obtained from a woman under 30 with Graves' hyperthyroidism. This sequence joins TRBV6-1 and TRBJ1-1; perhaps TRBD1 as D (5 bases). The source material was peripheral blood or thyroid tissue (not recorded which). As DNA, the CDR3 is TGTGCCAGCGCTGAGGGGCGAGGGATAAACACTGAAGCTTTCTTT. Amino acid sequence: CASAEGRGINTEAFF.